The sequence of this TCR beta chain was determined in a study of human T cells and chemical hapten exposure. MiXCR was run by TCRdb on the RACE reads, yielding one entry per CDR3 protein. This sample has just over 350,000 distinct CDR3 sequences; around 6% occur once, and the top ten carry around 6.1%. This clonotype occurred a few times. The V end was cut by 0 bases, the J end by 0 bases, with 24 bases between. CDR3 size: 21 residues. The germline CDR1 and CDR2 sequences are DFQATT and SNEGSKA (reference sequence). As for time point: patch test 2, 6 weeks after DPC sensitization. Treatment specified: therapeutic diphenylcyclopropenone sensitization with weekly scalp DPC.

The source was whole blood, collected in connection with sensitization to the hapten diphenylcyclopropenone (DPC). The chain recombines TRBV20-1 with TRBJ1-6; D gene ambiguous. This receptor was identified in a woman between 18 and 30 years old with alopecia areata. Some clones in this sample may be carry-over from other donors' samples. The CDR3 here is CSARDRGSIGRSSSYNSPLHF. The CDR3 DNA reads TGCAGTGCTAGAGATCGAGGGAGCATCGGACGGTCGAGCTCCTATAATTCACCCCTCCACTTT.